A selection of T cell receptor beta chains follows, all from one sample in a study of T-cell reconstitution after alpha-beta-depleted transplantation in children. TCRdb reprocessed the PCR reads with MiXCR, giving one entry per CDR3 protein. The repertoire has about 200,000 distinct CDR3 sequences, 6.6% of them found once; the top ten carry 4.5% to 6.5%. This material consisted of PBMCs, taken before TCRalphabeta/CD19-depleted stem cell transplant. All receptors derive from a boy aged 2 to 10 with acute lymphoblastic leukemia, due to receive a stem cell transplant. Both conserved end residues are part of each CDR3. The D gene is left open where the match is weak. The size entry is marked missing in some rows and otherwise reads once, few, many or a size class.

V	D	J	size	CDR3	DNA
TRBV29-1	.	TRBJ2-3	many	CSVAPARGLLDTQYF	TGCAGCGTTGCACCTGCCAGGGGATTACTAGATACGCAGTATTTT
TRBV7-8	.	TRBJ1-5	few	CASSLGAGTDNQPQHF	TGTGCCAGCAGCTTAGGGGCAGGGACGGATAATCAGCCCCAGCATTTT
TRBV4-3	.	TRBJ2-1	many	CASSQGPASHVNEQFF	TGCGCCAGCAGCCAAGGCCCGGCTAGCCACGTCAATGAGCAGTTCTTC
TRBV20-1	.	TRBJ2-2	many	CSARGGTSNTGELFF	TGCAGTGCTAGAGGAGGGACGTCGAACACCGGGGAGCTGTTTTTT
TRBV20-1	.	TRBJ1-1	.	CSARRGAEAFF	TGCAGTGCTAGGCGAGGGGCTGAAGCTTTCTTT
TRBV5-5	.	TRBJ1-1	many	CASSFAAEAFF	TGTGCCAGCAGCTTTGCGGCTGAAGCTTTCTTT
TRBV20-1	.	TRBJ1-6	.	CSARPSSAGQINSPLHF	TGCAGTGCTAGACCCTCAAGTGCTGGACAGATCAATTCACCCCTCCACTTT
TRBV27	.	TRBJ1-2	many	CASSSRGYNYGYTF	TGTGCCAGCAGTTCTAGGGGTTATAACTATGGCTACACCTTC
TRBV4-2	.	TRBJ2-7	many	CASSQSSGYATYEQYF	TGTGCCAGCAGCCAGTCCTCAGGCTACGCCACCTACGAGCAGTACTTC
TRBV7-2	TRBD1	TRBJ1-2	many	CASSHQGDYGYTF	TGTGCCAGCAGTCATCAGGGGGACTATGGCTACACCTTC
TRBV7-2	.	TRBJ2-5	many	CASSRDLTETQYF	TGTGCCAGCAGCCGGGACCTAACCGAGACCCAGTACTTC
TRBV10-1	.	TRBJ1-2	many	CASSESNSPIYGYTF	TGCGCCAGCAGTGAGTCGAATTCTCCTATCTATGGCTACACCTTC
TRBV7-2	TRBD2	TRBJ2-3	many	CASSRTSVVDTQYF	TGTGCCAGCAGCAGGACTAGCGTCGTCGATACGCAGTATTTT
TRBV7-2	.	TRBJ1-2	.	CASSSLRQVPDYGYTF	TGTGCCAGCAGCTCCCTTCGACAGGTCCCGGACTATGGCTACACCTTC
TRBV7-2	TRBD1	TRBJ1-4	many	CASSWTGGGEKLFF	TGTGCCAGCAGCTGGACAGGGGGTGGAGAAAAACTGTTTTTT
TRBV27	.	TRBJ2-7	many	CASSLFGSYEQYF	TGTGCCAGCAGTTTATTCGGCAGCTACGAGCAGTACTTC
TRBV7-9	.	TRBJ2-7	few	CASSLGGRERGYEQYF	TGTGCCAGCAGCTTAGGGGGGCGGGAGCGGGGCTACGAGCAGTACTTC
TRBV12-3/TRBV12-4	.	TRBJ2-3	many	CASSTILAVITDTQYF	TGTGCCAGCAGTACTATCTTAGCGGTGATCACAGATACGCAGTATTTT
TRBV7-9	.	TRBJ2-7	.	CASSPIGGVEQYF	TGTGCCAGCAGCCCGATCGGCGGGGTCGAGCAGTACTTC
TRBV20-1	.	TRBJ2-1	few	CSASLALLFFGEQFF	TGCAGTGCTAGTCTCGCGTTACTTTTTTTTGGTGAGCAGTTCTTC
TRBV4-2	.	TRBJ2-7	.	CASRPILHYEQYF	TGTGCCAGCAGACCCATCCTCCACTACGAGCAGTACTTC
TRBV6-2/TRBV6-3	.	TRBJ2-2	.	CASSYVGGPSSISGELFF	TGTGCCAGCAGTTACGTGGGGGGGCCTAGCAGTATCTCCGGGGAGCTGTTTTTT
TRBV24-1	TRBD2	TRBJ2-1	many	CATSDLLAGEQFF	TGTGCCACCAGTGACCTACTAGCGGGTGAGCAGTTCTTC
TRBV15	.	TRBJ2-2	few	CATRPPRTAVNTGELFF	TGTGCCACCAGACCTCCCCGGACGGCCGTGAACACCGGGGAGCTGTTTTTT
TRBV9	.	TRBJ2-3	many	CASSPSSGGAADTQYF	TGTGCCAGCAGCCCAAGCTCGGGTGGGGCGGCAGATACGCAGTATTTT
TRBV7-2	.	TRBJ1-1	many	CASTQGGWGGEAFF	TGTGCCAGCACCCAAGGGGGTTGGGGCGGTGAAGCTTTCTTT
TRBV12-3/TRBV12-4	.	TRBJ2-5	.	CASSLYVVGGPKGETQYF	TGTGCCAGCAGTCTCTATGTTGTGGGGGGGCCTAAAGGAGAGACCCAGTACTTC
TRBV11-2	.	TRBJ1-1	many	CASSLGQGGDTEAFF	TGTGCCAGCAGCTTAGGGCAGGGAGGGGACACTGAAGCTTTCTTT
TRBV5-1	.	TRBJ2-4	many	CASSYAPGENIQYF	TGCGCCAGCAGCTACGCCCCAGGGGAAAACATTCAGTACTTC
TRBV24-1	.	TRBJ2-2	few	CATSDSRTSTGELFF	TGTGCCACCAGTGATTCTCGGACCAGTACCGGGGAGCTGTTTTTT
TRBV7-2	.	TRBJ1-1	.	CASSFSGAMNTEAFF	TGTGCCAGCAGCTTCTCAGGGGCGATGAACACTGAAGCTTTCTTT
TRBV4-1	.	TRBJ2-7	many	CASSPESPYEQYF	TGCGCCAGCAGCCCGGAGAGTCCCTACGAGCAGTACTTC
TRBV12-3/TRBV12-4	.	TRBJ1-5	.	CASSTGWQPQHF	TGTGCCAGCAGCACCGGGTGGCAGCCCCAGCATTTT
TRBV9	TRBD1	TRBJ2-1	many	CASSAGQGTYNEQFF	TGTGCCAGCAGCGCGGGACAGGGGACCTACAATGAGCAGTTCTTC
TRBV15	.	TRBJ2-2	many	CATSWAKTNTGELFF	TGTGCCACCAGCTGGGCCAAGACGAACACCGGGGAGCTGTTTTTT
TRBV28	.	TRBJ1-4	many	CASLREKLFF	TGTGCCAGCCTTCGTGAAAAACTGTTTTTT
TRBV6-2/TRBV6-3	.	TRBJ2-5	many	CASSPTPPGTGETQYF	TGTGCCAGCAGTCCTACACCCCCCGGGACTGGGGAGACCCAGTACTTC
TRBV7-9	TRBD2	TRBJ2-7	.	CASSKGLAGSHEQYF	TGTGCCAGCAGCAAAGGACTAGCGGGAAGCCACGAGCAGTACTTC
TRBV5-1	.	TRBJ1-2	.	CASSLELDSAHTF	TGCGCCAGCAGCTTGGAGCTGGACAGCGCCCACACCTTC
TRBV6-5	.	TRBJ1-1	.	CAISSSILWGGTEAFF	TGTGCCATCAGCTCCTCGATCCTCTGGGGGGGCACTGAAGCTTTCTTT
TRBV30	.	TRBJ2-3	many	CAWSPGAGFGPYF	TGTGCCTGGAGTCCTGGGGCAGGTTTTGGTCCGTATTTT
TRBV7-2	.	TRBJ1-2	many	CASSLQGFGYTF	TGTGCCAGCAGCTTGCAGGGGTTTGGCTACACCTTC
TRBV2	.	TRBJ1-6	.	CASMGDPDSPLHF	TGTGCCAGCATGGGTGACCCGGATTCACCCCTCCACTTT
TRBV30	.	TRBJ2-1	many	CAWSHQGTEQFF	TGTGCCTGGAGTCACCAGGGGACTGAGCAGTTCTTC
TRBV3-1	.	TRBJ2-3	.	CASSHVSTDTQYF	TGTGCCAGCAGCCACGTTTCCACAGATACGCAGTATTTT
TRBV27	TRBD1	TRBJ1-1	.	CASSGGDSQAFF	TGTGCCAGCAGCGGGGGGGACAGCCAAGCTTTCTTT
TRBV24-1	.	TRBJ2-1	.	CATALEPGRQFF	TGTGCCACCGCCTTAGAACCGGGACGGCAGTTCTTC
TRBV20-1	.	TRBJ2-1	few	CSARDLGLGGNEQFF	TGCAGTGCTAGAGATCTTGGACTAGGGGGCAATGAGCAGTTCTTC
TRBV7-3	TRBD2	TRBJ2-2	many	CASSLGQPLAGESGELFF	TGTGCCAGCAGCTTAGGGCAGCCACTAGCGGGGGAGAGCGGGGAGCTGTTTTTT
TRBV27	.	TRBJ1-6	few	CASSLANSPLHF	TGTGCCAGCAGTTTAGCAAATTCACCCCTCCACTTT
TRBV2	.	TRBJ2-3	.	CASFTGPTDTQYF	TGTGCCAGCTTTACCGGGCCCACAGATACGCAGTATTTT
TRBV7-2	TRBD1	TRBJ1-5	many	CASSYRGLGQPQHF	TGTGCCAGCAGCTACAGGGGGCTGGGGCAGCCCCAGCATTTT
TRBV5-1	.	TRBJ2-3	many	CASSAYRESTDTQYF	TGCGCCAGCAGCGCCTACAGGGAGTCCACAGATACGCAGTATTTT
TRBV5-6	.	TRBJ2-7	many	CASSRQDYEQYF	TGTGCCAGCAGCCGACAGGACTACGAGCAGTACTTC
TRBV12-3/TRBV12-4	TRBD2	TRBJ2-3	.	CASTRPSGGTDTQYF	TGTGCCAGCACCCGCCCTAGCGGGGGAACAGATACGCAGTATTTT
TRBV28	.	TRBJ1-2	few	CASISGGNYGYTF	TGTGCCAGCATCTCGGGGGGGAACTATGGCTACACCTTC
TRBV11-1	.	TRBJ2-5	.	CASSWGQETQYF	TGTGCCAGCAGCTGGGGACAAGAGACCCAGTACTTC
TRBV2	.	TRBJ2-4	few	CASRDSGADIQYF	TGTGCCAGCAGGGACAGTGGGGCTGACATTCAGTACTTC
TRBV29-1	TRBD1	TRBJ1-2	many	CSVGGQAEEGYTF	TGCAGCGTTGGGGGACAGGCCGAAGAGGGCTACACCTTC
TRBV9	.	TRBJ2-1	many	CASSVEGGTNPGNEQFF	TGTGCCAGCAGCGTAGAGGGGGGGACGAATCCCGGCAATGAGCAGTTCTTC